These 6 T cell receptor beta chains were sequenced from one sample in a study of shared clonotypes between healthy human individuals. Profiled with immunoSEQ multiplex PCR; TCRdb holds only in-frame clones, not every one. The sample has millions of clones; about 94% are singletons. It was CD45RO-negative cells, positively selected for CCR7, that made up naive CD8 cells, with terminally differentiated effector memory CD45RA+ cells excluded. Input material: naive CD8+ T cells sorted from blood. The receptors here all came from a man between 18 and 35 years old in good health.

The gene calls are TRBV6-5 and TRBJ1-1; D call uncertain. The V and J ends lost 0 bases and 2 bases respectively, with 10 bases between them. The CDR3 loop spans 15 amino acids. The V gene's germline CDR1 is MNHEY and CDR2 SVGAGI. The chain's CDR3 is CASSYSNRLNTEAFF. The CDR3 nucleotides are TGTGCCAGCAGTTACTCGAATAGGCTAAACACTGAAGCTTTCTTT.

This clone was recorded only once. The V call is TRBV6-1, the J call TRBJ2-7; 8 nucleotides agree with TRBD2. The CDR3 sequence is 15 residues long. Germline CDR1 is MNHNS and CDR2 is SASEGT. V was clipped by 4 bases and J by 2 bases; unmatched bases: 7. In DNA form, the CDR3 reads TGTGCCAGCAGTGTCCGGGGGGGCGGTACCTACGAGCAGTACTTC. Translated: CASSVRGGGTYEQYF.

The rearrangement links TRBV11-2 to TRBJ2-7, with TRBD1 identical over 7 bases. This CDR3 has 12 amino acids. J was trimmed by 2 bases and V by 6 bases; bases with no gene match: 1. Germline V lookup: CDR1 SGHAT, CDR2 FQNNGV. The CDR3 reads CASRTGAYEQYF. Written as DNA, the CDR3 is TGTGCCAGCAGAACAGGGGCCTACGAGCAGTACTTC.

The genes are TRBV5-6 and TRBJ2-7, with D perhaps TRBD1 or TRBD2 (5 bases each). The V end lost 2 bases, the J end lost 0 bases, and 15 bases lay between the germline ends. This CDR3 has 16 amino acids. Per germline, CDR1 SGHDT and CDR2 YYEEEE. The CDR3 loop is CASSFARDVSSYEQYF. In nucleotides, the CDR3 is TGTGCCAGCAGCTTCGCCCGGGACGTAAGCTCCTACGAGCAGTACTTC.

In DNA, the CDR3 is TGTGCCAGCAGCTTAACAGGGGGGGCAGCTGAAGCTTTCTTT. Residues: CASSLTGGAAEAFF. The chain combines TRBV13 with TRBJ1-1; 8 bases agree with TRBD1. Germline trimming cut 2 bases from V and 6 bases from J; bases unmatched to any gene: 5. CDR3 length: 14 amino acids. CDR1 is PRHDT, CDR2 FYEKMQ, per germline (reference sequence).

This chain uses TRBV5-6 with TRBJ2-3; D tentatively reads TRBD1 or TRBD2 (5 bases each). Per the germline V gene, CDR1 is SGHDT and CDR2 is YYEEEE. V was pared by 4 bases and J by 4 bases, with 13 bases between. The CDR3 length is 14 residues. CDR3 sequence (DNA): TGTGCCAGCAGCGAGGGGAGAATATCAGATACGCAGTATTTT. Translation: CASSEGRISDTQYF.